What follows is one T cell receptor (beta chain) and its context. The naive CD8 subset, CD45RO-negative cells positively selected for CCR7, excluded terminally differentiated effector memory CD45RA+ cells. Sequenced by immunoSEQ multiplex PCR; TCRdb stores in-frame clones only, minus some. This sample has over 2,000,000 clones, with 93% found just once. These data belong to a study of shared clonotypes between healthy human individuals. Germline CDR1 is SGHRS and CDR2 is YFSETQ. The V gene lost 3 bases and the J gene lost 4 bases, with 19 bases spanning the gap. This CDR3 region has 17 residues. The sample consisted of naive CD8+ T cells from PBMCs. This sequence joins TRBV5-1 and TRBJ2-2, with a tentative D call TRBD1 (5 bases). The TCR was taken from a man aged 18 to 30 in good health. Some clones in this sample may be carry-over from other donors' samples. The CDR3 DNA follows: TGCGCCAGCAGCTCGTTCGACAGCCGCCCAGGCACCGGGGAGCTGTTTTTT. It encodes CASSSFDSRPGTGELFF.